Detailed here is one T cell receptor beta chain. Its antigen is undetermined. The data belong to a study of shared clonotypes between healthy human individuals. General study results and limits: Larger richness was generally estimated for naive than memory subsets.

CDR1 is SEHNR, CDR2 FQNEAQ, per germline (reference sequence). V was clipped by 1 base and J by 5 bases, with 14 bases between them. This CDR3 has 15 residues. The authors distributed each subset's genomic DNA evenly over several immunoSEQ plates. Profiled with immunoSEQ multiplex PCR; TCRdb holds only in-frame clones, not every one. Here the sample spans some 2.4 million clones, 80% to 95% being singletons. This chain connects TRBV7-9 to TRBJ2-5; D not resolved. This sequence was found in a man between 18 and 29 years old in good health. Some clones in this sample may be carry-over from other donors' samples. Sequencing used naive CD4+ T cells from PBMCs. Subset noted: CD45RA+ positively selected. CDR3 nucleotide sequence: TGTGCCAGCAGCTTAGGGTTAGGGAAAGTGGAGACCCAGTACTTC. Its translation: CASSLGLGKVETQYF.